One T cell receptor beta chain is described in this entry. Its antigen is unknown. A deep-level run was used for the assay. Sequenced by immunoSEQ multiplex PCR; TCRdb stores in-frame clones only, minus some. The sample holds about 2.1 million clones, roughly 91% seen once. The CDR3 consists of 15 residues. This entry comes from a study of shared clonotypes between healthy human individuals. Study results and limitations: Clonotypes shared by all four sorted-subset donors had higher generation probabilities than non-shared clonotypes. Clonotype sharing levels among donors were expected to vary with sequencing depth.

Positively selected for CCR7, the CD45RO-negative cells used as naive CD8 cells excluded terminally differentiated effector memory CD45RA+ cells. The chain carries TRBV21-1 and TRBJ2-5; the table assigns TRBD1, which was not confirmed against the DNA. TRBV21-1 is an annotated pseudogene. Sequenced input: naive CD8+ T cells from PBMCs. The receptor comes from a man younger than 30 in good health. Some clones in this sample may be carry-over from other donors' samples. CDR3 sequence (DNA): TGTGCCAGCAGGGGGCCAGCCCAACCTCAAGAGACCCAGTACTTC. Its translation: CASRGPAQPQETQYF.